One and the same sample provided the 27 T cell receptor beta chains below, sequenced in a study of T cells in Graves' hyperthyroidism and ophthalmopathy. Amplification of TCR beta CDR3 regions used RNA as the template. Researchers ran a first-round RT-PCR on the TCR CDR3 using the HTBI primer set. TCRdb reprocessed the multiplex PCR reads via MiXCR and lists one record per CDR3 protein. This table has some 600,000 distinct CDR3 sequences, approximately 15% appearing once. The sample consisted of blood. The origin of the receptors is a woman aged 25 to 39 with Graves' hyperthyroidism that later progressed to Graves' ophthalmopathy.

This clonotype was found many times. V is TRBV6-1 and J is TRBJ2-7; D is unresolved. Per the germline V gene, CDR1 is MNHNS and CDR2 is SASEGT. CDR3 length: 11 residues. V lost 8 bases, J lost 3 bases, and 8 bases lay in between. In nucleotides, the CDR3 is TGTGCCAGCGCACAGCTCTACGAGCAGTACTTC. Translating gives CASAQLYEQYF.

The V and J genes are TRBV4-1 and TRBJ2-5, with D possibly being TRBD2 (5 bases). V gave up 1 base and J gave up 5 bases, with 14 bases separating them. The CDR3 runs to 15 residues. CDR1 MGHRA and CDR2 YSYEKL come from the germline V gene. The CDR3 nucleotides read TGCGCCAGCAGCCAAGCCTTAGGAGAGGGCGAGACCCAGTACTTC. Amino acid sequence: CASSQALGEGETQYF.

V and J are TRBV20-1 and TRBJ2-5; perhaps TRBD2 as D (5 bases). Per germline, CDR1 DFQATT and CDR2 SNEGSKA (reference sequence). The CDR3 sequence is 13 residues long. V lost 5 bases to trimming and J lost 2 bases, with 12 bases between them. DNA of the CDR3: TGCAGTGCTCCGAAGACGGGGCAAGAGACCCAGTACTTC. Translation: CSAPKTGQETQYF.

This clonotype was found a few times. The chain employs TRBV15 and TRBJ2-7; D remains ambiguous. CDR3 length: 15 amino acids. Trimming shortened V by 0 bases and J by 0 bases, and 9 bases separated the two germline ends. Germline V gene data show CDR1 as LNHNV and CDR2 as YYDKDF (reference sequence). CDR3 amino acids: CATSRDAASSYEQYF. CDR3 in DNA: TGTGCCACCAGCAGAGATGCGGCTAGCTCCTACGAGCAGTACTTC.

CDR3 nucleotides: TGCGCCAGCAGCTTTTTCAGGGGGGCTGGGGCCAACGTCCTGACTTTC. It translates to CASSFFRGAGANVLTF. The chain employs TRBV5-1 and TRBJ2-6; D perhaps matches TRBD1 (7 bases). The V end lost 2 bases, the J end lost 2 bases, and 11 bases lay between the germline ends. The CDR3 has 16 residues. From germline, CDR1 is SGHRS and CDR2 YFSETQ.

This clonotype has ten or more counts. The genes are TRBV6-1 and TRBJ2-6, with a possible D match to TRBD2 (6 bases). Trimming removed 8 bases at V and 0 bases at J, with 11 bases between. The CDR3 loop spans 15 amino acids. Germline V CDR1 and CDR2: MNHNS, SASEGT. The CDR3 region is CASRARGSGANVLTF. CDR3 bases: TGTGCCAGCCGGGCGCGGGGCTCTGGGGCCAACGTCCTGACTTTC.

This clonotype was seen only a few times. V is TRBV10-3 and J is TRBJ2-4, with no clear D. The germline V and J ends were trimmed by 3 bases and 2 bases, with 8 bases remaining between them. CDR3 length: 14 residues. In germline, CDR1 is ENHRY, CDR2 SYGVKD. CDR3 amino acids: CAISDDGPKNIQYF. The CDR3 DNA sequence: TGTGCCATCAGTGATGACGGACCCAAAAACATTCAGTACTTC.

The V call is TRBV5-4, the J call TRBJ1-1; no definite D call. This CDR3 has 14 amino acids. Trimming took off 1 base at V and 5 bases at J, with 12 bases between the two ends. In germline, CDR1 is SGHNT, CDR2 YYREEE (reference sequence). CDR3 sequence reads: CASSLTEIGTEAFF. CDR3 nucleotides: TGTGCCAGCAGCTTGACGGAGATAGGAACTGAAGCTTTCTTT.

This clonotype came up many times. This chain links TRBV5-1 with TRBJ2-3, with D unresolved. CDR1 and CDR2 (germline): SGHRS, YFSETQ. Trimming left V 0 bases short and J 2 bases short, with 10 bases between. The CDR3 runs 15 residues. The CDR3 here is CASSLEAGSTDTQYF. In DNA, the CDR3 is TGCGCCAGCAGCTTGGAGGCCGGATCCACAGATACGCAGTATTTT.

The rearrangement uses TRBV15 and TRBJ2-1, with TRBD2 as a possible D gene (5 bases). CDR1 is LNHNV and CDR2 is YYDKDF in the germline V gene (reference sequence). Deletions cut 0 bases from V and 5 bases from J, with 14 bases between. The length of the CDR3 is 16 residues. Here the CDR3 reads CATSRDRAEGDNEQFF. The CDR3 DNA is TGTGCCACCAGCAGAGATCGAGCGGAAGGTGACAATGAGCAGTTCTTC.

This clonotype was recorded many times. The chain employs TRBV6-1 and TRBJ1-1; unclear D gene. This CDR3 is built from 14 residues. The V end lost 6 bases, the J end lost 4 bases, and 15 bases lay between the germline ends. CDR1 is MNHNS and CDR2 is SASEGT in the germline V gene. The CDR3 DNA is TGTGCCAGCAGCAGTTCGGCCCCCGGCACTGAAGCTTTCTTT. Translating it yields CASSSSAPGTEAFF.

This clonotype has a count of ten or more. The V call is TRBV19, the J call TRBJ1-5, with unresolved D. This CDR3 comprises 14 residues. The ends were cut back, 3 bases at V and 1 base at J, with 7 bases in the middle. The germline CDR1 and CDR2 sequences are LNHDA and SQIVND (reference sequence). CDR3 sequence: CASSILDSNQPQHF. CDR3 sequence (DNA): TGTGCCAGTAGTATCCTGGACAGCAATCAGCCCCAGCATTTT.

J is TRBJ2-5 and V is TRBV2; D assignment may be TRBD1 or TRBD2 (5 bases each). This CDR3 has 13 amino acids. The V gene's germline CDR1 is SNHLY and CDR2 FYNNEI. V was trimmed by 8 bases and J by 5 bases, leaving 15 bases between them. The CDR3 protein is CASGVGDRETQYF. CDR3 nucleotide sequence: TGTGCCAGCGGTGTAGGGGACCGGGAGACCCAGTACTTC.

The rearrangement joins TRBV15 to TRBJ2-5; TRBD1 agrees at 10 bases. V was pared by 8 bases and J by 5 bases, with 14 bases of the junction left unmatched. CDR3 length: 16 residues. Germline V gene data show CDR1 as LNHNV and CDR2 as YYDKDF (reference sequence). The CDR3 spells CATDPGQGTLRETQYF. The CDR3 nucleotides are TGTGCCACCGACCCGGGACAGGGGACCCTACGGGAGACCCAGTACTTC.

This clonotype showed up just a few times. The chain uses TRBV12-3 or TRBV12-4 and TRBJ1-1; D is undetermined. V lost 6 bases to trimming and J lost 10 bases, with 15 bases between them. The CDR3 runs 12 residues. CDR3: CASSPDAARAFF. The CDR3 coding sequence is TGTGCCAGCAGCCCCGACGCAGCAAGAGCTTTCTTT.

This clonotype was observed a handful of times. CDR3 sequence: CASSLPSMDGETQYF. DNA of the CDR3: TGTGCCAGCAGCCTCCCTTCTATGGATGGAGAGACCCAGTACTTC. V is TRBV14 and J is TRBJ2-5; unclear D gene. CDR1 is SGHDN, CDR2 FVKESK, per germline. CDR3 length: 15 amino acids. V was clipped by 4 bases and J by 4 bases, with 16 bases between them.

This clonotype has ten or more counts. The chain employs TRBV16 and TRBJ2-7, with TRBD2 matching over 8 bases. Unmatched junction bases numbered 11, after V lost 5 bases and J lost 5 bases. CDR3 size: 15 residues. Germline CDR1 and CDR2: KGHSY and FQNENV. The CDR3 DNA follows: TGTGCCAGCAGCGCGCCCGGGACTAGGATCGACGAGCAGTACTTC. Protein sequence: CASSAPGTRIDEQYF.

In this sample, this clonotype turned up many times. CDR3 in amino acids: CASSTWTSSLETQYF. CDR3 bases: TGTGCCAGTAGTACGTGGACTAGTTCCCTAGAGACCCAGTACTTC. The V and J genes are TRBV19 and TRBJ2-5, with 7 bases matching TRBD2. This CDR3 spans 15 amino acids. Germline assignment: CDR1 LNHDA and CDR2 SQIVND (reference sequence). Trimming took 4 bases from V and 4 from J; bases not matched to a gene: 9.

This clonotype came up many times. The chain links TRBV28 to TRBJ1-1; D not certain. Germline lookup yields CDR1 MDHEN and CDR2 SYDVKM. V was trimmed by 2 bases and J by 1 base, leaving 8 bases between them. The CDR3 spans 14 residues. In nucleotides, the CDR3 is TGTGCCAGCAGTTTACCCCGACAGAACACTGAAGCTTTCTTT. Residues: CASSLPRQNTEAFF.

The genes are TRBV20-1 and TRBJ2-3, with 7 bases that match TRBD2. J was trimmed by 5 bases and V by 6 bases; bases with no gene match: 14. CDR1 and CDR2 (germline): DFQATT, SNEGSKA (reference sequence). The CDR3 runs to 15 residues. The CDR3 DNA sequence: TGCAGTGCCTCCGGAGCGGGGCCCCACCTAGATACGCAGTATTTT. Translating gives CSASGAGPHLDTQYF.

This clonotype occurred once. Since a much larger clone is just one base distant, this may be a read error. The rearrangement uses TRBV6-1 and TRBJ1-2, with 8 positions matching TRBD1. V gave up 8 bases and J gave up 6 bases; unmatched junction bases: 8. The CDR3 extends over 13 amino acids. Germline CDR1 reads MNHNS; CDR2 reads SASEGT. The CDR3, as DNA: TGTGCCAGCTCCCTACGGGACAGGAATGGCTACACCTTC. It encodes CASSLRDRNGYTF.

This clonotype was detected many times. This sequence joins TRBV2 and TRBJ1-5; 9 bases are shared with TRBD1. Germline V lookup: CDR1 SNHLY, CDR2 FYNNEI. Trimming removed 3 bases from V and 3 bases from J; junction bases left unmatched: 3. The CDR3 is made up of 15 amino acids. The CDR3 reads CASSDGTGPNQPQHF. Written as DNA, the CDR3 is TGTGCCAGCAGTGACGGGACAGGGCCCAATCAGCCCCAGCATTTT.

This clonotype was seen more than once but under ten times. In DNA, the CDR3 is TGTGCCAGCAGCTTAAGGCAGGGGGCTTACGATGAGCAGTTCTTC. It translates to CASSLRQGAYDEQFF. The J gene is TRBJ2-1, the V gene TRBV5-4, with 8 bases identical to TRBD1. This CDR3 has 15 residues. Germline trimming cut 2 bases from V and 8 bases from J; bases unmatched to any gene: 9. Germline V gives CDR1 SGHNT, CDR2 YYREEE (reference sequence).

This clonotype occurred many times. CDR3 in DNA: TGTGCCAGCCTATTGACAGGGTCCTACAATGAGCAGTTCTTC. It encodes CASLLTGSYNEQFF. The chain recombines TRBV12-3 or TRBV12-4 with TRBJ2-1; 7 bases agree with TRBD1. The CDR3 has 14 residues. V lost 8 bases, J lost 1 base, and 5 bases stayed unmatched.

The chain employs TRBV28 and TRBJ1-4; D is possibly TRBD1 (6 bases). CDR1 and CDR2 (germline): MDHEN, SYDVKM. The CDR3 length is 14 residues. With 3 bases removed from V and 8 bases from J, the gap between germline ends came to 13 bases. CDR3: CASSLPGALEKLFF. The CDR3 DNA reads TGTGCCAGCAGTTTGCCAGGGGCATTGGAAAAACTGTTTTTT.

This clonotype was seen many times. The chain links TRBV7-3 to TRBJ1-5, with D perhaps matching TRBD1 (5 bases). Deletions cut 6 bases from V and 2 bases from J, with 20 bases between. The CDR3 spans 17 residues. Germline V CDR1 and CDR2: SGHTA, FQGTGA. CDR3 in amino acids: CASSRTLWGDGNQPQHF. The CDR3 coding sequence is TGTGCCAGCAGTCGAACATTGTGGGGGGACGGCAATCAGCCCCAGCATTTT.

A few counts support this clonotype. The gene calls are TRBV6-1 and TRBJ1-2; D might be TRBD1 (5 bases). CDR3 size: 14 residues. The V gene's germline CDR1 is MNHNS and CDR2 SASEGT. Trimming left V 11 bases short and J 6 bases short, with 22 bases between. CDR3 loop: CASFVGGSSDGYTF. Here the CDR3 DNA reads TGTGCCTCCTTTGTGGGGGGTTCTTCTGATGGCTACACCTTC.